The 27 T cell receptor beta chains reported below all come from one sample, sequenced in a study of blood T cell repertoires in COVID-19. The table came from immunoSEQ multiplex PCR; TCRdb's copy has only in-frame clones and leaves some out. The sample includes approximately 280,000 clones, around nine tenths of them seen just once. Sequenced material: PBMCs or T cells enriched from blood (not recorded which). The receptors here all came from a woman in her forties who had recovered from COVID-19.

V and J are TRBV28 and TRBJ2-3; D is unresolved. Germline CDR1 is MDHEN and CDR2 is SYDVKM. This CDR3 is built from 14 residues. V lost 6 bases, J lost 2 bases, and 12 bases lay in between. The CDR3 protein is CASRRHSDTDTQYF. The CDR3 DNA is TGTGCCAGCAGGCGACACTCGGACACAGATACGCAGTATTTT. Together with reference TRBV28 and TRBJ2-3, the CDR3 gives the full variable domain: DVKVTQSSRYLVKRTGEKVFLECVQDMDHENMFWYRQDPGLGLRLIYFSYDVKMKEKGDIPEGYSVSREKKERFSLILESASTNQTSMYLCASRRHSDTDTQYFGPGTRLTVL.

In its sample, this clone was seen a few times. CDR3 bases: TGTGCCACCCGGGGGGGGGAAGGCTCACCCCTCCACTTT. Translated: CATRGGEGSPLHF. The V call is TRBV10-3, the J call TRBJ1-6; tentatively, D is TRBD1 (5 bases). Per germline, CDR1 ENHRY and CDR2 SYGVKD. The CDR3 sequence is 13 residues long. Trimming removed 10 bases from V and 10 bases from J, with 17 bases in between.

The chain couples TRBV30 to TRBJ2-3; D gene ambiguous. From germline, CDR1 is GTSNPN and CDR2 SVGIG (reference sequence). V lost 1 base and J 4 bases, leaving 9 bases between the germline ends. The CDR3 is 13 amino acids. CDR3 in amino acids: CAWSASRSDTQYF. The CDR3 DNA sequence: TGTGCCTGGAGTGCTAGTAGATCAGATACGCAGTATTTT.

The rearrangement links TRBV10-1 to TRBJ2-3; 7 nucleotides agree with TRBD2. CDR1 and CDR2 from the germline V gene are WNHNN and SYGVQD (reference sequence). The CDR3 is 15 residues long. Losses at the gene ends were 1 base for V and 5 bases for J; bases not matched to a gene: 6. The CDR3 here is CASSEYLAGEDTQYF. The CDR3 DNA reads TGCGCCAGCAGTGAGTATTTGGCGGGAGAAGATACGCAGTATTTT.

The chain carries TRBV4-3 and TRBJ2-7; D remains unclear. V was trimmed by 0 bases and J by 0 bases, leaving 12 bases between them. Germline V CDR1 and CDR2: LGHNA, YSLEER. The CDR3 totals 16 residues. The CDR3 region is CASSQESLPSSYEQYF. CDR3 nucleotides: TGCGCCAGCAGCCAAGAATCCCTTCCTAGCTCCTACGAGCAGTACTTC.

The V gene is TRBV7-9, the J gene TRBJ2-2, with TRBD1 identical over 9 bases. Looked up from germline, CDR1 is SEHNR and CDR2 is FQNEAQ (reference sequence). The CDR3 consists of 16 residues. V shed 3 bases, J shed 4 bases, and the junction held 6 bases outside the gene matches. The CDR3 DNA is TGTGCCAGCAGCTTCGCCGGGACAGGGTCCACCGGGGAGCTGTTTTTT. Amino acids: CASSFAGTGSTGELFF.

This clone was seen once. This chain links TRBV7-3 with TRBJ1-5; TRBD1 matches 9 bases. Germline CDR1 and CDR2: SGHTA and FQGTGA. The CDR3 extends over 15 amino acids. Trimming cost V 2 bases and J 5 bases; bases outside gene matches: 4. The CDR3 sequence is CASSLGTGLDQPQHF. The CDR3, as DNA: TGTGCCAGCAGCTTAGGGACAGGGTTGGATCAGCCCCAGCATTTT.

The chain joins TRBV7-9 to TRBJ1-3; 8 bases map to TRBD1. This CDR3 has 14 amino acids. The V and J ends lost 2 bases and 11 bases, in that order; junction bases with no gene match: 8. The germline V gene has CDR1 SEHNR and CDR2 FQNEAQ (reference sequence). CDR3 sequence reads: CASSLQGALEAIYF. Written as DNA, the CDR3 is TGTGCCAGCAGCTTACAGGGGGCCCTTGAAGCCATATATTTT.

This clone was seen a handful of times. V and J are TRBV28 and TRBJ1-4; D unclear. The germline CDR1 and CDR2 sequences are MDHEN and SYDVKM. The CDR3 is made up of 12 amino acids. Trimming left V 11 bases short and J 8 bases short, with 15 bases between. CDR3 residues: CAGGGLEEKLFF. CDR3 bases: TGTGCCGGAGGAGGATTGGAGGAAAAACTGTTTTTT.

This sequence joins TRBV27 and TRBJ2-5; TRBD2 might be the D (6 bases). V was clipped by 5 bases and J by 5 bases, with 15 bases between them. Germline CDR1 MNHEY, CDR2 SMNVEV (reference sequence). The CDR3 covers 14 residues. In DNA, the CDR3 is TGTGCCAGCAGTGACCGCGGGACGGGTGAGACCCAGTACTTC. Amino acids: CASSDRGTGETQYF.

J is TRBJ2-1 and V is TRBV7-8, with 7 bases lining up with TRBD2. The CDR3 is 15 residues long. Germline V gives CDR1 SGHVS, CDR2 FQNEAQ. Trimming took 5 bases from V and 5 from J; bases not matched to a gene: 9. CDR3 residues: CASSGGVLANNEQFF. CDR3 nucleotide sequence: TGTGCCAGCAGCGGGGGGGTACTAGCGAACAATGAGCAGTTCTTC.

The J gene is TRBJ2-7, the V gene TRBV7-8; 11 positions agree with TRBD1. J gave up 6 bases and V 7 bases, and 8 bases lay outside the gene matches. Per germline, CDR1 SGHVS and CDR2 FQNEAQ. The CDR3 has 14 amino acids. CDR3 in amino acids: CASTTVGTGGEQYF. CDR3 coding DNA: TGTGCCAGCACCACGGTGGGGACAGGGGGCGAGCAGTACTTC.

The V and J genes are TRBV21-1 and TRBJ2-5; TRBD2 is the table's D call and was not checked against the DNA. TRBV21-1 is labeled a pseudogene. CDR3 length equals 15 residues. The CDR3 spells CASSKGTSGLWAQYF. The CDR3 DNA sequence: TGTGCCAGCAGCAAAGGGACTAGCGGACTCTGGGCCCAGTACTTC.

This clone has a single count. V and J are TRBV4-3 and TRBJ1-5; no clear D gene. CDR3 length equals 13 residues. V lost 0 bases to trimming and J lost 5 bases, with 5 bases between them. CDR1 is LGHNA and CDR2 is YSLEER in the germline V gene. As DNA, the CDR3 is TGCGCCAGCAGCCAAGACATCCATCAGCCCCAGCATTTT. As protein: CASSQDIHQPQHF.

The CDR3 bases are TGTGCCAGCAGTCCCGGGACAGGGGCCCCCAGGGGAAACATTCAGTACTTC. Amino acid sequence: CASSPGTGAPRGNIQYF. The chain links TRBV28 to TRBJ2-4; 10 positions agree with TRBD1. CDR1 is MDHEN, CDR2 SYDVKM, per germline. The CDR3 has 17 residues. Trimming removed 5 bases from V and 6 bases from J; junction bases left unmatched: 13.

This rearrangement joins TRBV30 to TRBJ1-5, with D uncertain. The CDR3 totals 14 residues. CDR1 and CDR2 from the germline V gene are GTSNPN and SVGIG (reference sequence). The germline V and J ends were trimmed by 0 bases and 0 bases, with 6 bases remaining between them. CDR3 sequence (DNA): TGTGCCTGGAGTGTGGCATATAGCAATCAGCCCCAGCATTTT. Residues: CAWSVAYSNQPQHF.

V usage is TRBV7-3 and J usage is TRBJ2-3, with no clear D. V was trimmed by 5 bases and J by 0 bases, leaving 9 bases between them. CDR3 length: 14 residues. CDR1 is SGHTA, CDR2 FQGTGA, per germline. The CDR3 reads CASSPSGSTDTQYF. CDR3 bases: TGTGCCAGCAGCCCCTCCGGGAGCACAGATACGCAGTATTTT. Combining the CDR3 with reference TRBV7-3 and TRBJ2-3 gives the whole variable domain GAGVSQTPSNKVTEKGKYVELRCDPISGHTALYWYRQSLGQGPEFLIYFQGTGAADDSGLPNDRFFAVRPEGSVSTLKIQRTERGDSAVYLCASSPSGSTDTQYFGPGTRLTVL.

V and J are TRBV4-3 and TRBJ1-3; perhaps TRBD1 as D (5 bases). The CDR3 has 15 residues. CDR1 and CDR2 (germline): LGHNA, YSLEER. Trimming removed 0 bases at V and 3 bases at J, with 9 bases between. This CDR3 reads CASSQERGLGNTIYF. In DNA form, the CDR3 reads TGCGCCAGCAGCCAAGAGAGGGGACTTGGAAACACCATATATTTT.

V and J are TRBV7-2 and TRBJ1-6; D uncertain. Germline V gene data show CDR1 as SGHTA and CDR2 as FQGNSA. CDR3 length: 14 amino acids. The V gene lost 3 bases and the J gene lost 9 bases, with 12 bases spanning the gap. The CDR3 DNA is TGTGCCAGCAGCTTCCGTGAGGTTTCTTCACCCCTCCACTTT. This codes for CASSFREVSSPLHF.

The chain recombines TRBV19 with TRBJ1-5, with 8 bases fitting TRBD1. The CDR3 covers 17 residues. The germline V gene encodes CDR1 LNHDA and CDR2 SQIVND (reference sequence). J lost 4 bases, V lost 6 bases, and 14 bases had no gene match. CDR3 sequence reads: CASSPGTGGPVNQPQHF. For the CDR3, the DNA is TGTGCCAGTAGCCCCGGGACAGGAGGACCGGTAAATCAGCCCCAGCATTTT. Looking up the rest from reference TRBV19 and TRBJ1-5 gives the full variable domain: DGGITQSPKYLFRKEGQNVTLSCEQNLNHDAMYWYRQDPGQGLRLIYYSQIVNDFQKGDIAEGYSVSREKKESFPLTVTSAQKNPTAFYLCASSPGTGGPVNQPQHFGDGTRLSIL.

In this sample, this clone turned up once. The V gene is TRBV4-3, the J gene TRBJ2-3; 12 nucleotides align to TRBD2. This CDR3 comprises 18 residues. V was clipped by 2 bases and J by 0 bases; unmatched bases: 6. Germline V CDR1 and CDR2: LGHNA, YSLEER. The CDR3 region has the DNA TGCGCCAGCAGCCAACAAACGCTAGCGGGAGGGAGCACAGATACGCAGTATTTT. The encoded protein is CASSQQTLAGGSTDTQYF.

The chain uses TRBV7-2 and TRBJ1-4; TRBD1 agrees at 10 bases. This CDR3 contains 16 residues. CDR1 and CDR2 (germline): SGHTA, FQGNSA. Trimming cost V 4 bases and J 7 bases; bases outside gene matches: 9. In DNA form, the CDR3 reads TGTGCCAGCAGCTCTAGAGACAGGGGGCTAGGTGAAAAACTGTTTTTT. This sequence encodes CASSSRDRGLGEKLFF.

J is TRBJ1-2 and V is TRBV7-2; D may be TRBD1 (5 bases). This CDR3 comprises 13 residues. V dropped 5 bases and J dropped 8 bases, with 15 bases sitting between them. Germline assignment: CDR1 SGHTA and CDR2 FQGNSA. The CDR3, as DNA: TGTGCCAGCAGCCCACACCAGCAGGGAGGCTACACCTTC. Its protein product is CASSPHQQGGYTF. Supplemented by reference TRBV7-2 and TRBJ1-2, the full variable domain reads GAGVSQSPSNKVTEKGKDVELRCDPISGHTALYWYRQSLGQGLEFLIYFQGNSAPDKSGLPSDRFSAERTGGSVSTLTIQRTQQEDSAVYLCASSPHQQGGYTFGSGTRLTVV.

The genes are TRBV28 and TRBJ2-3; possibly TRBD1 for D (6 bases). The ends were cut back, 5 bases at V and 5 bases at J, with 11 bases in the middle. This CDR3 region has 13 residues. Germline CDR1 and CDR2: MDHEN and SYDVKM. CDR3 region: CASSTPTGDTQYF. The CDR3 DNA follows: TGTGCCAGCAGTACCCCGACAGGAGATACGCAGTATTTT.

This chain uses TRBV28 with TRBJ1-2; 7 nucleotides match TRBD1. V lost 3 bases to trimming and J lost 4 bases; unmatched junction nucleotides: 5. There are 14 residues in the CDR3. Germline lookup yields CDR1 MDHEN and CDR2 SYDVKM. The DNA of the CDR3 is TGTGCCAGCAGTTTCGCGGACAGGCCCTATGGCTACACCTTC. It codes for CASSFADRPYGYTF.

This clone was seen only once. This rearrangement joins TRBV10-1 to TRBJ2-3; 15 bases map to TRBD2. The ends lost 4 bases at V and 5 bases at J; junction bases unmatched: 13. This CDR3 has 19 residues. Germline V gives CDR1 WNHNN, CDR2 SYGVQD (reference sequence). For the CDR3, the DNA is TGCGCCAGCAGTGGAGGACTAGCGGGAGGGATTCCGCAGGTAGATACGCAGTATTTT. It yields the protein CASSGGLAGGIPQVDTQYF.

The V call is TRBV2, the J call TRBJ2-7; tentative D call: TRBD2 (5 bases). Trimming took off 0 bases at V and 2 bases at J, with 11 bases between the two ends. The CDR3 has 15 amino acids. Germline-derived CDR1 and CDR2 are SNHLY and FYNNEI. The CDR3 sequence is CASSEADLLAYEQYF. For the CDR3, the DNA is TGTGCCAGCAGTGAAGCTGATTTACTAGCCTACGAGCAGTACTTC. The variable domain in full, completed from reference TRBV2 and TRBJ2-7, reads EPEVTQTPSHQVTQMGQEVILRCVPISNHLYFYWYRQILGQKVEFLVSFYNNEISEKSEIFDDQFSVERPDGSNFTLKIRSTKLEDSAMYFCASSEADLLAYEQYFGPGTRLTVT.